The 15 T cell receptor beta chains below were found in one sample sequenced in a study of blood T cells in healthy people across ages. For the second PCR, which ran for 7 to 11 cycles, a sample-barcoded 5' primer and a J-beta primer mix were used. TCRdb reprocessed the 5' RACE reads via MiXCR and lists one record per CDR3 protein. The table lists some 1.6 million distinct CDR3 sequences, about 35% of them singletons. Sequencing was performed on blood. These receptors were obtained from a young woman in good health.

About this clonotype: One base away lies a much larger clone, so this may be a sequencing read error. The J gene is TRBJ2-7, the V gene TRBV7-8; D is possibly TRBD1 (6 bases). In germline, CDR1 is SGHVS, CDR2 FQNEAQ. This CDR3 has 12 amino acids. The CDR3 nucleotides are TGTACCAGCGGCGCAGGGGTAGGGCCGCAGTACTTC. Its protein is CTSGAGVGPQYF.

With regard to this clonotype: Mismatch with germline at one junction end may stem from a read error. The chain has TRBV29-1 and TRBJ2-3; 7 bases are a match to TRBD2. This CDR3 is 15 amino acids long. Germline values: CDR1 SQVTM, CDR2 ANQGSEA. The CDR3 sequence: CSVCVWGGCTGTQYF. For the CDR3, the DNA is TGCAGCGTTTGCGTGTGGGGGGGGTGCACAGGTACGCAGTATTTT.

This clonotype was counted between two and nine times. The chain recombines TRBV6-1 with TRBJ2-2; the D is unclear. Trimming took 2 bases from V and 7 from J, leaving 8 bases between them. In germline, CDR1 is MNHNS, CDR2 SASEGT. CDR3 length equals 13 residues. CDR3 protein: CASSERRVGELFF. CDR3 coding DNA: TGTGCCAGCAGTGAAAGGAGAGTCGGGGAGCTGTTTTTT.

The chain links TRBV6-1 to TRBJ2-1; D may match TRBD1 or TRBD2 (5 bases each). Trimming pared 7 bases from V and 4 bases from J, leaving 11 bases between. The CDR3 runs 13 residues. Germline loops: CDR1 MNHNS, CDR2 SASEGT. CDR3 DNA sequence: TGTGCCAGCAATAGGGGAGAATACAATGAGCAGTTCTTC. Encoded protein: CASNRGEYNEQFF.

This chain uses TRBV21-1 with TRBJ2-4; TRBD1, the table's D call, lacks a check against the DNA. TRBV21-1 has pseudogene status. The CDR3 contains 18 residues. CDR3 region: CASSKKTTGSRSKNIQYF. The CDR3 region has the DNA TGTGCCAGCAGCAAAAAAACAACAGGATCCCGGTCCAAAAACATTCAGTACTTC.

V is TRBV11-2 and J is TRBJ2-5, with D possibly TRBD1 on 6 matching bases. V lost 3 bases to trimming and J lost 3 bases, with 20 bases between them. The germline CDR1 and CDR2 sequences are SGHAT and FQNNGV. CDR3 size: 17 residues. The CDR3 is CASSFGVGRGFEETQYF. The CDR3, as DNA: TGTGCCAGCAGCTTCGGGGTCGGCAGGGGCTTTGAAGAGACCCAGTACTTC.

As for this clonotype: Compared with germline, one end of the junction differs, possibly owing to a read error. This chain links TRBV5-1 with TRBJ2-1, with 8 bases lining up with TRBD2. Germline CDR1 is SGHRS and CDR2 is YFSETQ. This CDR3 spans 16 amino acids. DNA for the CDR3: TGCGCCAGCAGCCTTCACGGCGGGGGGATCTACGATGAGCAGTTCTTC. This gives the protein CASSLHGGGIYDEQFF.

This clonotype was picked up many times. CDR3 DNA sequence: TGTGCCAGCTTGGGGGGAGGGACAACGAGCCCGGGCGAGCAGTACTTC. This translates into CASLGGGTTSPGEQYF. V gene TRBV27 combines with J gene TRBJ2-7; D possibly corresponds to TRBD2 (7 bases). CDR3 length equals 16 residues. The germline gives CDR1 MNHEY, CDR2 SMNVEV (reference sequence). Trimming removed 8 bases from V and 6 bases from J, with 26 bases in between.

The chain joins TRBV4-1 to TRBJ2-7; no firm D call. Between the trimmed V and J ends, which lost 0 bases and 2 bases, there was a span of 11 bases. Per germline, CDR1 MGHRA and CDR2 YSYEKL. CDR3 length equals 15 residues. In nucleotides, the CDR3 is TGCGCCAGCAGCCAAGAAAAAGCAGTAGCCTACGAGCAGTACTTC. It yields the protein CASSQEKAVAYEQYF.

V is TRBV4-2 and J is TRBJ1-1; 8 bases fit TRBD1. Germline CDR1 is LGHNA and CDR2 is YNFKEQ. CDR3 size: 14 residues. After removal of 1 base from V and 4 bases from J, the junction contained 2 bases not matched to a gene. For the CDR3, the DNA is TGTGCCAGCAGCCAAGTGGACAGGGCCACTGAAGCTTTCTTT. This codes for CASSQVDRATEAFF.

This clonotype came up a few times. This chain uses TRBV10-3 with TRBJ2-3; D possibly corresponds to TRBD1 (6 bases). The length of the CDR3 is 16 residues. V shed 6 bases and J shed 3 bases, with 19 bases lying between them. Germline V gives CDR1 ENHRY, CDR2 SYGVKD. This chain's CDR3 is CAISPGQSSVTDTQYF. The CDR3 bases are TGTGCCATCAGCCCCGGACAGAGTAGTGTAACAGATACGCAGTATTTT.

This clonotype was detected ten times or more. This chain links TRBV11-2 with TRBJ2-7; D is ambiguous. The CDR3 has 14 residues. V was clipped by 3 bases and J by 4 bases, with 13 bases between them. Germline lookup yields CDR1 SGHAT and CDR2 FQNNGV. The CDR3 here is CASSFVGKNYEQYF. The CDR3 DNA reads TGTGCCAGCAGCTTTGTGGGGAAGAATTACGAGCAGTACTTC. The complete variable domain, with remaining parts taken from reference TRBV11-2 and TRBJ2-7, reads EAGVAQSPRYKIIEKRQSVAFWCNPISGHATLYWYQQILGQGPKLLIQFQNNGVVDDSQLPKDRFSAERLKGVDSTLKIQPAKLEDSAVYLCASSFVGKNYEQYFGPGTRLTVT.

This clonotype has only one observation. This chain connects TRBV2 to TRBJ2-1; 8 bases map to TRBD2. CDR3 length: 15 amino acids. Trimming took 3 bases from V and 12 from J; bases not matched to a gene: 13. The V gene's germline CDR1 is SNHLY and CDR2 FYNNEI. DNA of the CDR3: TGTGCCAGCAGTGACGGGACTAGGGGAACTGGGGGGCAGTTCTTC. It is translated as CASSDGTRGTGGQFF.

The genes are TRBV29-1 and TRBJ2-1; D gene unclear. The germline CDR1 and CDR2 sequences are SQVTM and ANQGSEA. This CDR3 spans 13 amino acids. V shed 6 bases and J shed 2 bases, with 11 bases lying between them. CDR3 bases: TGCAGCGTCGACTCTACCCCCTACAATGAGCAGTTCTTC. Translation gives CSVDSTPYNEQFF.

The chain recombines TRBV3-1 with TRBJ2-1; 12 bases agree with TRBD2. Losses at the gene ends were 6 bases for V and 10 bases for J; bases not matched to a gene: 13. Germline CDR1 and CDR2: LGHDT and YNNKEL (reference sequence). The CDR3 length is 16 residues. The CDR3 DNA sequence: TGTGCCAGCAGTCCTGGACTAGCGGGACGCGTCGGGGAGCAGTTCTTC. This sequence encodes CASSPGLAGRVGEQFF.